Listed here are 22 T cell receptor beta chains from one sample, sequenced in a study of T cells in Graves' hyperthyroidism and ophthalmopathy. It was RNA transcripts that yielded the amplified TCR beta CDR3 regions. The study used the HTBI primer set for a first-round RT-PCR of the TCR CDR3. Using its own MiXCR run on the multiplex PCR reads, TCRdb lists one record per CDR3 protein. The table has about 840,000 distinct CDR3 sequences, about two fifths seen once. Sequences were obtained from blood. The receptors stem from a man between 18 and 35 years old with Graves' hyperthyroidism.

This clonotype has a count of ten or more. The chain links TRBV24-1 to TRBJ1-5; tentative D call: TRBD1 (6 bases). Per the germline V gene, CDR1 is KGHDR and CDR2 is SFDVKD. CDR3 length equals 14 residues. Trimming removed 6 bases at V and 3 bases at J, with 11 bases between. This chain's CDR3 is CATSLGGDNQPQHF. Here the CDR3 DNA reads TGTGCCACCAGTTTAGGGGGTGACAATCAGCCCCAGCATTTT.

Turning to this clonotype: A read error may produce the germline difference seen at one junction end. The CDR3 sequence is CASSPSEGTGELFF. CDR3 coding DNA: TGCGCCAGCAGCCCTAGCGAGGGGACCGGGGAGCTGTTTTTT. The J gene is TRBJ2-2, the V gene TRBV11-2; TRBD2 might be the D (6 bases). In germline, CDR1 is SGHAT, CDR2 FQNNGV. The CDR3 is 14 residues long.

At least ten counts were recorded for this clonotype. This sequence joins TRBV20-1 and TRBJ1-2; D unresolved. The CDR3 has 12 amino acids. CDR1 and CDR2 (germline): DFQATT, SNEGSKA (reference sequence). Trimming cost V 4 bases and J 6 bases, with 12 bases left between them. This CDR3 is CSAIGEVNGYTF. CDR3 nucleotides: TGCAGTGCTATTGGGGAGGTAAATGGCTACACCTTC.

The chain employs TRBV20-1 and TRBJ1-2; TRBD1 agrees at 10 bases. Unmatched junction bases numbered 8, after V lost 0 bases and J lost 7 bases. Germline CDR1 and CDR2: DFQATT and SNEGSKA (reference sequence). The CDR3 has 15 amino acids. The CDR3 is CSARDRDRGVSGYTF. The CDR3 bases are TGCAGTGCTAGAGATAGGGACAGGGGAGTAAGTGGCTACACCTTC.

The CDR3 region is CASSQGRTVLSSYEQYF. The CDR3 region has the DNA TGTGCCAGCAGCCAAGGCCGGACAGTGTTGAGCTCCTACGAGCAGTACTTC. The chain links TRBV7-6 to TRBJ2-7; D possibly corresponds to TRBD1 (6 bases). Trimming removed 5 bases at V and 0 bases at J, with 20 bases between. From germline, CDR1 is SGHVS and CDR2 FNYEAQ. CDR3 length: 17 residues.

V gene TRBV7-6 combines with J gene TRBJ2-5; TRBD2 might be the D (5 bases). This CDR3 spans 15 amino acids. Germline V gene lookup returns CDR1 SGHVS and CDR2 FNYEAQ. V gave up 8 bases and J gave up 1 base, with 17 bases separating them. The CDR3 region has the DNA TGTGCCAGCGGTTTAGTTGCGGGCATCCAAGAGACCCAGTACTTC. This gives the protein CASGLVAGIQETQYF.

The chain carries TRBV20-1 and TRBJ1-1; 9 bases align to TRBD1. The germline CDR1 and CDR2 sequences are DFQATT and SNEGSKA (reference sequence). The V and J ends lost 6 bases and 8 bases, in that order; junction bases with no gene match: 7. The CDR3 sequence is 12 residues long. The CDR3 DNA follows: TGCAGTGCCGCACAGGGGGCAGAGGAAGCTTTCTTT. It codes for CSAAQGAEEAFF.

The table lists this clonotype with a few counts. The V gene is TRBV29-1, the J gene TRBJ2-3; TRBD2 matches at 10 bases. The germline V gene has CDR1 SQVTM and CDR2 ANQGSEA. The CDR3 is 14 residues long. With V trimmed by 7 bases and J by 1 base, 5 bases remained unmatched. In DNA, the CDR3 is TGCAGCGCAAGAAGCGGGGGGGGCACAGATACGCAGTATTTT. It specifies CSARSGGGTDTQYF.

CDR3 sequence: CSVEASGGANVLTF. CDR3 nucleotides: TGCAGCGTTGAAGCATCCGGTGGGGCCAACGTCCTGACTTTC. The V and J genes are TRBV29-1 and TRBJ2-6; D gene ambiguous. The germline CDR1 and CDR2 sequences are SQVTM and ANQGSEA. Trimming stripped 1 base from V and 3 bases from J, with 7 bases between. CDR3 length equals 14 residues.

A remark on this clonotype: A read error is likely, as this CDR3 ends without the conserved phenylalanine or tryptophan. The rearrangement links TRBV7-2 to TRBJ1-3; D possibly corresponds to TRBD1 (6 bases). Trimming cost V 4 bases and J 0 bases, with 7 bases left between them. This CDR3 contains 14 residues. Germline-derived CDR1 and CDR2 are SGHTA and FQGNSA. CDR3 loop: CASSWGASGNTIYL. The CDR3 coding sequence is TGTGCCAGCAGCTGGGGGGCCTCTGGAAACACCATATATCTT.

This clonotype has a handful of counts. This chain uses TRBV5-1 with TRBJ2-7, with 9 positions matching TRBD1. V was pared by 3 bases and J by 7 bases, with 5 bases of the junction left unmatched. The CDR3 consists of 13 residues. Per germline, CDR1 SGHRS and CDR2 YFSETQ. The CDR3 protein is CASSSTGGGEQYF. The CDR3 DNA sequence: TGCGCCAGCAGCTCGACAGGGGGAGGTGAGCAGTACTTC.

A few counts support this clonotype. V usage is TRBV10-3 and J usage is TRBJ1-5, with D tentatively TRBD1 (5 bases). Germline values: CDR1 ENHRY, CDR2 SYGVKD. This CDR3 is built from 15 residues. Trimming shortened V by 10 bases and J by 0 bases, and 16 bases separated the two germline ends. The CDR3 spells CASRRDGNSNQPQHF. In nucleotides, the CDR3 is TGTGCCAGCAGGCGGGACGGAAATAGCAATCAGCCCCAGCATTTT.

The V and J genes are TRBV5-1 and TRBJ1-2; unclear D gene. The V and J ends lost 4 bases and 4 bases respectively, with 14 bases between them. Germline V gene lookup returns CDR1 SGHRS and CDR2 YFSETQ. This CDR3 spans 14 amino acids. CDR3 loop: CASSPRADIYGYTF. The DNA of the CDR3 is TGCGCCAGCAGCCCCCGGGCCGATATCTATGGCTACACCTTC.

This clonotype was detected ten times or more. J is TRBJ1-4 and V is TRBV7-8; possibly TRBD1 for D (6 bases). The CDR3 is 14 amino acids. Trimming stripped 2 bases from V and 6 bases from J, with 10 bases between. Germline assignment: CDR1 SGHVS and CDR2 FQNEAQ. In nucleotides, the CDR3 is TGTGCCAGCAGCTTAATGGCAGGGGATGAAAAACTGTTTTTT. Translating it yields CASSLMAGDEKLFF.

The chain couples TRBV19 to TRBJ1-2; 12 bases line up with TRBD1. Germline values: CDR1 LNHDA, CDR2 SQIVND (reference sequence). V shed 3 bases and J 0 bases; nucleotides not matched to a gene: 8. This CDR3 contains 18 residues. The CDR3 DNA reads TGTGCCAGTAGTATTGGAGGGACAGGGGGCGAGTCTAACTATGGCTACACCTTC. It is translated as CASSIGGTGGESNYGYTF.

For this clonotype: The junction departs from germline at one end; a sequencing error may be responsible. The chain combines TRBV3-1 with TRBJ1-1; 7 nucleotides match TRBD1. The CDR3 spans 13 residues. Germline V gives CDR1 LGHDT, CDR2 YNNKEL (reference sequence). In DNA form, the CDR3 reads TGTGCCAGCAGCCAAGATCGTAGGGGGCAGCCCCTCTTT. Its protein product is CASSQDRRGQPLF.

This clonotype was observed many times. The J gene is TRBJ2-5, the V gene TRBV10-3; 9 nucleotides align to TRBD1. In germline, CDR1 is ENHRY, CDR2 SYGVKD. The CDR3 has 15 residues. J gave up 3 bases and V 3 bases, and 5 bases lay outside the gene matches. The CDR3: CAISDRRTGEETQYF. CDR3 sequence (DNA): TGTGCCATCAGTGATCGACGGACAGGGGAAGAGACCCAGTACTTC.

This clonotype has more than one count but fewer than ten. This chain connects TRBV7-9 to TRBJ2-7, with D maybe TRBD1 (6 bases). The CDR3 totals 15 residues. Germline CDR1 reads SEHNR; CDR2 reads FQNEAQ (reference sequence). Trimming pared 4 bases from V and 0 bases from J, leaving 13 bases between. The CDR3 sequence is CASSYDRRSSYEQYF. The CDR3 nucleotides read TGTGCCAGCAGCTACGACAGGAGGAGCTCCTACGAGCAGTACTTC.

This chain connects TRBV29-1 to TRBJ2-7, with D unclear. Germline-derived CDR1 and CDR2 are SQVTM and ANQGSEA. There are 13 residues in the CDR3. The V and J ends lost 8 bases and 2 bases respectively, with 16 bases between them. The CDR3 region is CSQVLHGAYEQYF. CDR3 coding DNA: TGCAGCCAAGTCCTTCACGGCGCCTACGAGCAGTACTTC.

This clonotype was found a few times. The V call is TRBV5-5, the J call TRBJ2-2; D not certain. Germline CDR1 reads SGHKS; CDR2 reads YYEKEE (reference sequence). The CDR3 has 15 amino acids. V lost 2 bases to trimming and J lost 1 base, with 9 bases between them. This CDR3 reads CASSFNGLNTGELFF. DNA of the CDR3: TGTGCCAGCAGCTTCAACGGGCTGAACACCGGGGAGCTGTTTTTT.

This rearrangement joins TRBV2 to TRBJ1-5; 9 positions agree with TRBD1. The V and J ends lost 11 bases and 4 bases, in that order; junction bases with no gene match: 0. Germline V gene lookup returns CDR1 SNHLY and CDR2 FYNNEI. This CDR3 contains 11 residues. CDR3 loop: CAGQGNQPQHF. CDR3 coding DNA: TGTGCCGGACAGGGGAATCAGCCCCAGCATTTT. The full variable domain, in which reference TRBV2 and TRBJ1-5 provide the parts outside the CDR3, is EPEVTQTPSHQVTQMGQEVILRCVPISNHLYFYWYRQILGQKVEFLVSFYNNEISEKSEIFDDQFSVERPDGSNFTLKIRSTKLEDSAMYFCAGQGNQPQHFGDGTRLSIL.

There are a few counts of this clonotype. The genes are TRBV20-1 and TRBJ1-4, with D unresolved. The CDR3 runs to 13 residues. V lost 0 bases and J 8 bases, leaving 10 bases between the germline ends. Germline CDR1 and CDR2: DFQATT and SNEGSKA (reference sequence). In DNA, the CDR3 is TGCAGTGCTAGAGATTGGGGTGAGGAAAAACTGTTTTTT. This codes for CSARDWGEEKLFF.